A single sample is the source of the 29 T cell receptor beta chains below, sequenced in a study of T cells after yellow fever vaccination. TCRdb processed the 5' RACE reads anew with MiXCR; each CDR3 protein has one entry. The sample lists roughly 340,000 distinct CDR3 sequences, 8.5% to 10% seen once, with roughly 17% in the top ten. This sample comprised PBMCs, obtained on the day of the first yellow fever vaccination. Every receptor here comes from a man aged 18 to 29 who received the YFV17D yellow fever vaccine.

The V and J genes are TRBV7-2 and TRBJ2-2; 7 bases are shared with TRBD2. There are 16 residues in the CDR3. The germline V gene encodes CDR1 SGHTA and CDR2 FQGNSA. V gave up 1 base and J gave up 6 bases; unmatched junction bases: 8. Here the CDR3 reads CASSLVDGGMAGELFF. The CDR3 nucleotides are TGTGCCAGCAGCTTAGTAGACGGGGGGATGGCCGGGGAGCTGTTTTTT.

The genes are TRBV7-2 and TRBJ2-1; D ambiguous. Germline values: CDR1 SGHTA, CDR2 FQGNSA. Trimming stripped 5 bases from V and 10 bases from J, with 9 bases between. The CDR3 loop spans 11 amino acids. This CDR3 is CASSRTFEQFF. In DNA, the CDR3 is TGTGCCAGCAGCCGGACGTTCGAGCAGTTCTTC.

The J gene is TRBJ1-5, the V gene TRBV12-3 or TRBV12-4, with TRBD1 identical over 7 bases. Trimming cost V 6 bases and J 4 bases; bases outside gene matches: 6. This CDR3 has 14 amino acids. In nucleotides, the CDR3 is TGTGCCAGCAGGATGACAGGGCGGAATCAGCCCCAGCATTTT. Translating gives CASRMTGRNQPQHF.

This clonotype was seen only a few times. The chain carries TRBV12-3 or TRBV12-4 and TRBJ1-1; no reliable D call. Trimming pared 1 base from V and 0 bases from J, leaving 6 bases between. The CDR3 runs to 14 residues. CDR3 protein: CASSLDPMNTEAFF. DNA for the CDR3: TGTGCCAGCAGTTTAGATCCCATGAACACTGAAGCTTTCTTT.

The CDR3 protein is CASGRQYLTDTQYF. Written as DNA, the CDR3 is TGCGCCAGCGGACGACAGTACCTCACAGATACGCAGTATTTT. The V call is TRBV4-3, the J call TRBJ2-3; a weak D match, TRBD1 (5 bases). This CDR3 contains 14 residues. V lost 8 bases and J 2 bases, leaving 14 bases between the germline ends. Per germline, CDR1 LGHNA and CDR2 YSLEER.

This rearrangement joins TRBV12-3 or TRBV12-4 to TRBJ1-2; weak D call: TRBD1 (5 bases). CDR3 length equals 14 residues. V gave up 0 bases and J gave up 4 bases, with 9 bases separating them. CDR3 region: CASSLAGTIYGYTF. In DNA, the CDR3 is TGTGCCAGCAGTTTAGCGGGGACGATCTATGGCTACACCTTC.

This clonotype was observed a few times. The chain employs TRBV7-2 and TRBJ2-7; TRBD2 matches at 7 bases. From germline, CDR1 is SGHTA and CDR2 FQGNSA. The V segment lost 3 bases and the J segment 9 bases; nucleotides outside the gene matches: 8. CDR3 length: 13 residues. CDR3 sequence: CASSFSGVGGQYF. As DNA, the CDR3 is TGTGCCAGCAGCTTCAGCGGGGTTGGGGGGCAGTACTTC.

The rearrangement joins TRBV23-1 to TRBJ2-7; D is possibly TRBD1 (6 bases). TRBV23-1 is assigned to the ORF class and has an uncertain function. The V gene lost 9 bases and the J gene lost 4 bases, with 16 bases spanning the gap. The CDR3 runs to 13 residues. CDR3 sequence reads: CARYSGVRYEQYV. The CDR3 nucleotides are TGCGCCAGGTACTCAGGGGTTCGGTACGAGCAGTACGTC.

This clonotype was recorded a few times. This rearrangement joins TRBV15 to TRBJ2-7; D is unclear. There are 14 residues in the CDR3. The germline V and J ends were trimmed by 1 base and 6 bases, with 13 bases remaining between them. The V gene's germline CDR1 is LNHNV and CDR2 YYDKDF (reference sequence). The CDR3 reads CATSRAYLDREQYF. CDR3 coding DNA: TGTGCCACCAGCAGAGCCTATTTGGACCGCGAGCAGTACTTC.

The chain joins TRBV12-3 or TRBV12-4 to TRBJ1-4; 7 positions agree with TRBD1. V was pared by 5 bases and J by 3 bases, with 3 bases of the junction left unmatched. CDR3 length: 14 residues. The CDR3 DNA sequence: TGTGCCAGCAGTCCGGGACAGTCTAATGAAAAACTGTTTTTT. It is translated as CASSPGQSNEKLFF.

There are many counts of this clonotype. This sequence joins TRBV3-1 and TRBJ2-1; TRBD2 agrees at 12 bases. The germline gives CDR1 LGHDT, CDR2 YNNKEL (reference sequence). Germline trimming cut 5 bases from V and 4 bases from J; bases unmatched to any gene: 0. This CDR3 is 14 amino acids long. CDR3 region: CASSGLAGYNEQFF. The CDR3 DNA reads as TGTGCCAGCAGCGGACTAGCGGGGTACAATGAGCAGTTCTTC.

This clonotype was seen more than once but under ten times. CDR3 sequence reads: CATSRTGYPYEQYF. In nucleotides, the CDR3 is TGTGCCACCAGCAGAACAGGTTACCCCTACGAGCAGTACTTC. This chain uses TRBV15 with TRBJ2-7; tentatively, D is TRBD1 (5 bases). The germline V and J ends were trimmed by 2 bases and 2 bases, with 10 bases remaining between them. Germline V CDR1 and CDR2: LNHNV, YYDKDF (reference sequence). The CDR3 contains 14 residues.

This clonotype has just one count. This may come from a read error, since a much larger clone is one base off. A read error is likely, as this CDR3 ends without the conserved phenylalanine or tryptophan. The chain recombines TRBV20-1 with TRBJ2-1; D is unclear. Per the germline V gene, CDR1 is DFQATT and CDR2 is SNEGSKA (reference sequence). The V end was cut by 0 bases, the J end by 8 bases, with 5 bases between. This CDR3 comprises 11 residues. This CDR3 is CSARDRDEQFS. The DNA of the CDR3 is TGCAGTGCTAGAGATCGGGATGAGCAGTTCTCC.

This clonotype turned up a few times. CDR3 in amino acids: CASSSKLAGGGDEQFF. Written as DNA, the CDR3 is TGTGCCAGCAGCTCTAAACTAGCGGGGGGGGGCGATGAGCAGTTCTTC. This chain joins TRBV5-4 and TRBJ2-1, with 13 bases identical to TRBD2. This CDR3 is built from 16 residues. Germline values: CDR1 SGHNT, CDR2 YYREEE (reference sequence). With V trimmed by 3 bases and J by 8 bases, 8 bases remained unmatched.

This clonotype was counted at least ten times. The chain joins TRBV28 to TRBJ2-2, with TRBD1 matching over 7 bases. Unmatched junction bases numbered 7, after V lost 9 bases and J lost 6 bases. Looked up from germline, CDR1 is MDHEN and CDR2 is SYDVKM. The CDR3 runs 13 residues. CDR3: CASRDSIAGELFF. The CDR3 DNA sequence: TGTGCCAGTAGGGACAGTATCGCCGGGGAGCTGTTTTTT. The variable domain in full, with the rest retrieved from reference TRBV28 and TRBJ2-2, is DVKVTQSSRYLVKRTGEKVFLECVQDMDHENMFWYRQDPGLGLRLIYFSYDVKMKEKGDIPEGYSVSREKKERFSLILESASTNQTSMYLCASRDSIAGELFFGEGSRLTVL.

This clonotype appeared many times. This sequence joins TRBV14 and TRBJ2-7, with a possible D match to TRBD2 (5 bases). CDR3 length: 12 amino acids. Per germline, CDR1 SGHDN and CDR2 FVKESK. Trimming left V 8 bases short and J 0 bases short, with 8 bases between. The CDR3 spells CASGETSYEQYF. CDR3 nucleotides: TGTGCCAGCGGGGAGACCTCCTACGAGCAGTACTTC.

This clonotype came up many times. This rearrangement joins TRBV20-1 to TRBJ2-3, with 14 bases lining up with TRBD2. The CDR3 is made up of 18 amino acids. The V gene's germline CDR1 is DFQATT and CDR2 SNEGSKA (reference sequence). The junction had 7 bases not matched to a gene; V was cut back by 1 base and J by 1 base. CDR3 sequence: CSARGPGTSGGGTDTQYF. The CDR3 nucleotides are TGCAGTGCTAGAGGTCCCGGGACTAGCGGGGGTGGCACAGATACGCAGTATTTT.

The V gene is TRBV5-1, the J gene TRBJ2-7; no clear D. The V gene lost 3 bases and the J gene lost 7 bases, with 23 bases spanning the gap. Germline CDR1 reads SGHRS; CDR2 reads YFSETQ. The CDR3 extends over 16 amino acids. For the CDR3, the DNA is TGCGCCAGCAGCTCTATGGATAGGACGGGCGATGGGGAGCAGTACTTC. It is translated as CASSSMDRTGDGEQYF.

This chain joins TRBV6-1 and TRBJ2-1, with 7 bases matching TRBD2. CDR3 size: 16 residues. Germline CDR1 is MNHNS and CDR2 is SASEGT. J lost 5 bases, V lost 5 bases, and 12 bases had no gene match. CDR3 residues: CASSLQQDLADNEQFF. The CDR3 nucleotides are TGTGCCAGCAGTCTTCAACAGGATCTAGCGGACAATGAGCAGTTCTTC.

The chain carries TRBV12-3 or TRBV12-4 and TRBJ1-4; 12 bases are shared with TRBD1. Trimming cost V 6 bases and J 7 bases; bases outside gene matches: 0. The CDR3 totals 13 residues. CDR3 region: CASRGQGAEKLFF. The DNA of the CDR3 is TGTGCCAGCAGGGGACAGGGGGCTGAAAAACTGTTTTTT.

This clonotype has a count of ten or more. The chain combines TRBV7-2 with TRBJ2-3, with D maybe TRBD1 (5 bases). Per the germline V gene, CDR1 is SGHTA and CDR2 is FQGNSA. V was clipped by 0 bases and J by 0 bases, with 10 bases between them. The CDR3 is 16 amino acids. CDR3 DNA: TGTGCCAGCAGCTTAGCGCCGTGGGGCAGCACAGATACGCAGTATTTT. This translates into CASSLAPWGSTDTQYF. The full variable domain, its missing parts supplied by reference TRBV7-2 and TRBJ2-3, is GAGVSQSPSNKVTEKGKDVELRCDPISGHTALYWYRQSLGQGLEFLIYFQGNSAPDKSGLPSDRFSAERTGGSVSTLTIQRTQQEDSAVYLCASSLAPWGSTDTQYFGPGTRLTVL.

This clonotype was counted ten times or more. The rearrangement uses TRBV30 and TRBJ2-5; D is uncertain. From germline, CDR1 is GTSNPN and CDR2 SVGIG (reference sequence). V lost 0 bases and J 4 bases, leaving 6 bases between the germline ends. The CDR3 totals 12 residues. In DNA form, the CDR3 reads TGTGCCTGGAGTGTCGACCGAGAGACCCAGTACTTC. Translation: CAWSVDRETQYF.

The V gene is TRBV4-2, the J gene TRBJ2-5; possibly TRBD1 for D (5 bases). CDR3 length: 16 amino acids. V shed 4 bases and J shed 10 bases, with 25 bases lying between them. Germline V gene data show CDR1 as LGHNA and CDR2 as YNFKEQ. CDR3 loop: CASSLSDGSPQRGQYF. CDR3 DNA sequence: TGTGCCAGCAGCCTCTCTGATGGCTCTCCCCAAAGGGGCCAGTACTTC.

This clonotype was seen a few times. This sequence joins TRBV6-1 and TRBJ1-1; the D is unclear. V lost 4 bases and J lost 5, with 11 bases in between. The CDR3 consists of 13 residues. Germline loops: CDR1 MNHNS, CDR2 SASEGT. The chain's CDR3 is CASSGAVVTEAFF. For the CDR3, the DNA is TGTGCCAGCAGTGGGGCAGTGGTTACTGAAGCTTTCTTT.

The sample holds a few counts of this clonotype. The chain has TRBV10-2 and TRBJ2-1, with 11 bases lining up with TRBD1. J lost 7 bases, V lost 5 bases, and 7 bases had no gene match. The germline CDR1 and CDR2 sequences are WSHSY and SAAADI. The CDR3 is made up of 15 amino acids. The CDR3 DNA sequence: TGCGCCAGCAGTCCCCGGACAGGGGGCGGGAATGAGCAGTTCTTC. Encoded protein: CASSPRTGGGNEQFF.

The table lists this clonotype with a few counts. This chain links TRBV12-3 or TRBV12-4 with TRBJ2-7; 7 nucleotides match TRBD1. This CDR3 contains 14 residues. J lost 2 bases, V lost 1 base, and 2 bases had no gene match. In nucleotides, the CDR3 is TGTGCCAGCAGTTTAGGGACAGGAGCCTACGAGCAGTACGTC. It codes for CASSLGTGAYEQYV.

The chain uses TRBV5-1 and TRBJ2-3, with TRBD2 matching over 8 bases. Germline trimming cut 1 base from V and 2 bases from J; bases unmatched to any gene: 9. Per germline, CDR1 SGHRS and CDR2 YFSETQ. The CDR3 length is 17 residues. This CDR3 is CASSLYSAGGTTDTQYF. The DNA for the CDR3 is TGCGCCAGCAGCTTGTATAGTGCGGGGGGAACCACAGATACGCAGTATTTT.

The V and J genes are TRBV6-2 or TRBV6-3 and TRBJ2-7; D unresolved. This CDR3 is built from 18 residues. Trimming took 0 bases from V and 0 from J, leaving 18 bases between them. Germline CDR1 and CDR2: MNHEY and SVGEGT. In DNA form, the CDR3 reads TGTGCCAGCAGTTACTCGAGTCTGGCCGTCGTGGGCTCCTACGAGCAGTACTTC. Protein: CASSYSSLAVVGSYEQYF.

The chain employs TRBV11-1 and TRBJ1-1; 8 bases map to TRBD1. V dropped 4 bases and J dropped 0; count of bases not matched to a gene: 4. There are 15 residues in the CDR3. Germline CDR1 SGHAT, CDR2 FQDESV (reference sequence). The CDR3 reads CASSSADRVNTEAFF. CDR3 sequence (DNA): TGTGCCAGCAGCTCGGCGGACAGGGTGAACACTGAAGCTTTCTTT.